The entry below describes one T cell receptor (beta chain). Its antigen remains unidentified. Base quality data are lacking; no much larger clone is found one base away. The V and J ends are trimmed by 4 bases and 8 bases, leaving 14 bases between them. As encoded in the germline V gene, CDR1 is ENHRY while CDR2 is SYGVKD. The CDR3 starts with the cysteine, ends with the phenylalanine, and has 13 residues. The entry retains the CDR3 DNA only, 39 bases that are in frame from base 1. The data originate from a study of T cell changes during pregnancy in multiple sclerosis (dated by TCRdb to about 2019). Turning to the overall study: The study looked at changes in the T cell repertoire across pregnancy in women with multiple sclerosis.

Library preparation employed the immunoSEQ multiplex PCR assay. This is the immuneACCESS table as TCRdb keeps it, with only in-frame sequences that have V and J called. A part of the clones is gone; compared with another copy, unresolved V genes explain less than half, and the rest is unexplained. For this sample there are about 40,000 clones; about nine tenths appear just once. The ten largest clonotypes hold roughly 0.5% of the sample. The sequence came from a female donor in good health, enrolled as a control in a pregnancy study. The chain couples TRBV10-3 to TRBJ1-1, with TRBD1 tentatively as D gene (6 bases match). Material: CD4+ T cells from peripheral blood mononuclear cells, obtained in the second trimester of pregnancy. The nucleotide sequence reads TGTGCCATCAGTGCGACACAGGGATTGGAAGCTTTCTTT. It translates as CAISATQGLEAFF.